Below, 31 T cell receptor beta chains from the same sample are listed, as sequenced in a study of T cells in women clearing cervical HPV infection listed by TCRdb under 2018. Libraries came from the immunoSEQ multiplex PCR assay. TCRdb holds this immuneACCESS table with in-frame rearrangements only. Some clones are missing; in checked studies, unresolved V genes explain under half, and the rest has no known cause. The sample's clone listing holds about 32,000 clones. More than 4% of the sample rests with the top ten. Input material: blood buffy coat. All receptors derive from a woman between 18 and 70 years old with a cervical HPV16 infection that either progressed to CIN3+ or cleared (not recorded which).

CDR3 DNA (partial): TGTGCCAGCAGCTTAGCGTCAGGGGGCGATCAGCCC. It specifies CASSLASGGDQP. The whole CDR3 reads CASSLASGGDQPQHF. The gene calls are TRBV7-9 and TRBJ1-5; TRBD1 agrees at 8 bases. The CDR3 end lies 3 residues beyond the end of the read and is filled in from the germline J gene. Germline-derived CDR1 and CDR2 are SEHNR and FQNEAQ (reference sequence). V lost 0 bases to trimming and J lost 5 bases; unmatched junction nucleotides: 3. The CDR3 is 15 residues long.

Of note for this clone: Read coverage stops 3 residues before the CDR3 terminus; the germline J gene supplies the remainder. V and J are TRBV30 and TRBJ1-1, with D hard to call. Germline CDR1 and CDR2: GTSNPN and SVGIG (reference sequence). The CDR3 contains 12 residues. The sequenced CDR3 bases are TGTGCCTGGAGCGCCCGGGTTGGGGAA. Its protein product is CAWSARVGE. The whole CDR3 sequence is CAWSARVGEAFF.

In regard to this clone: The observed sequence ends 3 residues before the CDR3 terminus, with the missing tail filled in from the germline J gene. V usage is TRBV20-1 and J usage is TRBJ2-7; the match to TRBD2 covers 7 bases. This CDR3 contains 13 residues. Germline loops: CDR1 DFQATT, CDR2 SNEGSKA (reference sequence). V lost 3 bases, J lost 0 bases, and 2 bases stayed unmatched. The CDR3 bases that were read are TGCAGTGCTAGTGGGGGGGACTCCTACGAG. The encoded protein is CSASGGDSYE. The full CDR3 protein is CSASGGDSYEQYF.

As for this clone: The CDR3 end lies 3 residues beyond the end of the read and is filled in from the germline J gene. The chain is built from TRBV10-3 and TRBJ2-3, with 7 nucleotides matching TRBD1. J was trimmed by 2 bases and V by 6 bases; bases with no gene match: 5. The CDR3 sequence is 14 residues long. The V gene's germline CDR1 is ENHRY and CDR2 SYGVKD. CDR3 DNA (partial): TGTGCCATCAGGACCGGGACAGCCACAGATACG. Residues: CAIRTGTATDT. The complete CDR3 reads CAIRTGTATDTQYF.

On this clone: The CDR3 end falls 3 residues outside the read, so it is completed with the germline J gene. This chain uses TRBV19 with TRBJ2-1; 12 bases are shared with TRBD2. The germline gives CDR1 LNHDA, CDR2 SQIVND (reference sequence). The length of the CDR3 is 16 residues. Unmatched junction bases numbered 16, after V lost 11 bases and J lost 8 bases. CDR3 DNA (partial): TGTGCCGCCTCAGAGGGGTCTAGCGGGAGGGCATATGAG. As protein: CAASEGSSGRAYE. The full-length CDR3 reads as CAASEGSSGRAYEQFF.

As for this clone: The read halts 3 residues ahead of the CDR3 end, with the missing end drawn from the germline J gene. The chain uses TRBV7-2 and TRBJ2-5; TRBD2 might be the D (5 bases). The CDR3 sequence is 12 residues long. Trimming shortened V by 0 bases and J by 7 bases, and 6 bases separated the two germline ends. CDR1 is SGHTA, CDR2 FQGNSA, per germline. The CDR3: CASSLADWTQYF. The CDR3 bases that were read are TGTGCCAGCAGCTTAGCGGACTGGACC.

As to this clone: The observed sequence ends 3 residues before the CDR3 terminus, with the missing tail filled in from the germline J gene. J is TRBJ2-1 and V is TRBV30; TRBD1 matches 8 bases. The CDR3 loop spans 12 amino acids. J gave up 7 bases and V 6 bases, and 5 bases lay outside the gene matches. CDR1 and CDR2 (germline): GTSNPN, SVGIG (reference sequence). CDR3 residues: CACLQGENEQFF. CDR3 DNA (partial): TGTGCCTGTCTACAGGGGGAGAATGAG.

Concerning this clone itself: The observed sequence ends 3 residues before the CDR3 terminus, with the missing tail filled in from the germline J gene. V gene TRBV7-2 combines with J gene TRBJ2-3; 9 bases align to TRBD2. The CDR3 consists of 15 residues. The germline gives CDR1 SGHTA, CDR2 FQGNSA. The trim removed 6 bases at V and 8 bases at J, leaving 12 bases unmatched. The CDR3 here is CASSLSGGPGSTQYF. The sequenced part of the CDR3 DNA is TGTGCCAGCAGTCTGAGCGGGGGGCCCGGAAGTACG.

On this clone itself: The CDR3 goes on 3 residues after the read ends, and that part is filled in from the germline J gene. This chain uses TRBV19 with TRBJ1-5; D ambiguous. The CDR3 totals 19 residues. V lost 0 bases and J lost 0, with 18 bases in between. Germline V gene sequence: CDR1 LNHDA, CDR2 SQIVND (reference sequence). The CDR3 here is CASSIEAGLLGFSNQPQHF. CDR3 bases read: TGTGCCAGTAGTATAGAAGCAGGTCTCTTGGGTTTTAGCAATCAGCCC.

On this clone itself: At one boundary the junction diverges from the germline segment, which might be a read error. The identical CDR3 is also encoded by other nucleotide sequences in the sample. The CDR3 protein is CAISERQPPGNTIYF. CDR3 DNA, as far as it was read: TGTGCCATCAGTGAGAGACAGCCGCCTGGAAACACA. V is TRBV10-3 and J is TRBJ1-3; maybe TRBD1 (5 bases). From the germline J gene comes the end of the CDR3, since the read stops 3 residues before it. Per the germline V gene, CDR1 is ENHRY and CDR2 is SYGVKD. The CDR3 has 15 residues.

CDR3 bases read: TGTGCCAGCAGCGTAGGACATTACCCTCCCGGGGAG. Translation gives CASSVGHYPPGE. The complete CDR3 reads CASSVGHYPPGELFF. The chain joins TRBV5-5 to TRBJ2-2; D possibly corresponds to TRBD1 (5 bases). The read ends 3 residues early relative to the CDR3; the germline J gene fills the gap. The germline V gene encodes CDR1 SGHKS and CDR2 YYEKEE (reference sequence). CDR3 size: 15 residues. V lost 4 bases and J 6 bases, leaving 16 bases between the germline ends.

On this clone itself: The read gets to within 3 residues of the CDR3 end, and the germline J gene fills in the rest. The chain links TRBV5-1 to TRBJ2-2; 8 nucleotides match TRBD1. This CDR3 is built from 15 residues. CDR1 SGHRS and CDR2 YFSETQ come from the germline V gene. The part of the CDR3 DNA that was read is TGCGCCAGCAGCTTACAGGGGGACCGGGGTGAAAAG. The encoded protein is CASSLQGDRGEK. The whole CDR3 is CASSLQGDRGEKLFF. Based on the CDR3 plus reference TRBV5-1 and TRBJ2-2, the full variable domain is KAGVTQTPRYLIKTRGQQVTLSCSPISGHRSVSWYQQTPGQGLQFLFEYFSETQRNKGNFPGRFSGRQFSNSRSEMNVSTLELGDSALYLCASSLQGDRGEKLFFGEGSRLTVL.

A note on this clone: The sequence runs out 3 residues before the end of the CDR3; the remainder is reconstructed from the germline J gene. The J gene is TRBJ2-7, the V gene TRBV19; 9 bases are shared with TRBD1. Germline V gives CDR1 LNHDA, CDR2 SQIVND (reference sequence). The CDR3 covers 14 residues. The junction had 3 bases not matched to a gene; V was cut back by 4 bases and J by 2 bases. The CDR3: CASSKGQGPYEQYF. Partial CDR3 DNA: TGTGCCAGTAGTAAGGGACAGGGCCCCTACGAG.

On this clone: The CDR3 end falls 3 residues outside the read, so it is completed with the germline J gene. The sample holds other DNA sequences that translate to the same CDR3. The V and J genes are TRBV18 and TRBJ2-4; no reliable D call. CDR3 length: 17 amino acids. Trimming stripped 6 bases from V and 1 base from J, with 19 bases between. Per the germline V gene, CDR1 is KGHSH and CDR2 is LQKENI. The part of the CDR3 DNA that was read is TGTGCCAGCTCCCCCCTCCCCAGGCTGGCTGCCAAAAACATT. It specifies CASSPLPRLAAKNI. The whole CDR3 region reads CASSPLPRLAAKNIQYF. The full variable domain, in which reference TRBV18 and TRBJ2-4 provide the parts outside the CDR3, is NAGVMQNPRHLVRRRGQEARLRCSPMKGHSHVYWYRQLPEEGLKFMVYLQKENIIDESGMPKERFSAEFPKEGPSILRIQQVVRGDSAAYFCASSPLPRLAAKNIQYFGAGTRLSVL.

Remarks on this clone: The read is 3 residues too short to cover the CDR3 end, so that end is filled in from the germline J gene. The chain carries TRBV20-1 and TRBJ1-1, with D perhaps TRBD1 (5 bases). Germline V gene data show CDR1 as DFQATT and CDR2 as SNEGSKA (reference sequence). V lost 3 bases, J lost 6 bases, and 17 bases lay in between. The CDR3 spans 14 residues. The CDR3 bases that were read are TGCAGTGCTAGTACCGGACATGCAGGATCTGAA. Translating gives CSASTGHAGSE. The CDR3 reads in full as CSASTGHAGSEAFF.

As regards this clone: The read terminates 3 residues ahead of where the CDR3 ends, so the germline J gene completes it. The chain is built from TRBV7-2 and TRBJ1-2, with D perhaps matching TRBD1 (5 bases). There are 12 residues in the CDR3. Germline V gene data show CDR1 as SGHTA and CDR2 as FQGNSA. The part of the CDR3 DNA that was read is TGTGCCAGCAGCTACGTGGGGCAGGGC. Protein: CASSYVGQG. The CDR3 in its entirety is CASSYVGQGYTF.

Comments on this clone: The read stops 3 residues short of the end of the CDR3; the missing end is completed from the germline J gene. The chain recombines TRBV4-1 with TRBJ2-2, with D tentatively TRBD2 (7 bases). Looked up from germline, CDR1 is MGHRA and CDR2 is YSYEKL. V lost 3 bases and J lost 5, with 10 bases in between. The CDR3 is 14 residues long. The CDR3 is CASSQRGGTGELFF. The CDR3 bases that were read are TGCGCCAGCAGCCAGAGGGGGGGGACCGGGGAG.

Notes on this clone: Read sequence stops 3 residues before the CDR3 end, and the germline J gene provides the missing end. V is TRBV20-1 and J is TRBJ2-4; the D gene is possibly TRBD2 (5 bases). V lost 5 bases and J lost 0, with 17 bases in between. CDR1 and CDR2 (germline): DFQATT, SNEGSKA (reference sequence). The CDR3 sequence is 16 residues long. CDR3 sequence reads: CSAPVIGGLAKNIQYF. CDR3 DNA, as far as it was read: TGCAGTGCTCCCGTAATTGGCGGGCTAGCCAAAAACATT.

Worth noting for this clone: With the read ending 3 residues before the CDR3 end, the germline J gene is used to fill in that end. This chain links TRBV6-1 with TRBJ2-3; possible D gene TRBD1, 5 bases. CDR3 length equals 14 residues. The ends were cut back, 3 bases at V and 1 base at J, with 8 bases in the middle. In germline, CDR1 is MNHNS, CDR2 SASEGT. The covered CDR3 bases are TGTGCCAGCAGTGACGGACACCGCACAGATACG. Translated: CASSDGHRTDT. The whole CDR3 protein is CASSDGHRTDTQYF.

Turning to this clone: Coverage ceases 3 residues before the CDR3 finishes, and the germline J gene fills in the end. This rearrangement joins TRBV20-1 to TRBJ1-1, with a weak D call TRBD1 (6 bases). The CDR3 has 16 amino acids. In germline, CDR1 is DFQATT, CDR2 SNEGSKA (reference sequence). V shed 6 bases and J shed 4 bases, with 24 bases lying between them. This CDR3 reads CSAPTSIPGGATEAFF. The sequenced CDR3 bases are TGCAGTGCCCCCACCTCCATCCCGGGGGGCGCCACTGAA.

Regarding this clone: The CDR3 extends 3 residues past the end of the read, so its final part is completed from the germline J gene. This chain joins TRBV30 and TRBJ1-4, with 7 bases lining up with TRBD1. Per the germline V gene, CDR1 is GTSNPN and CDR2 is SVGIG (reference sequence). The CDR3 sequence is 14 residues long. V shed 1 base, J shed 6 bases, and the junction held 5 bases outside the gene matches. Incomplete CDR3 DNA: TGTGCCTGGAGTGGGGACAGAGCCTATGAAAAA. Protein product: CAWSGDRAYEK. In full, the CDR3 reads CAWSGDRAYEKLFF. The variable domain in full, with the rest retrieved from reference TRBV30 and TRBJ1-4, is SQTIHQWPATLVQPVGSPLSLECTVEGTSNPNLYWYRQAAGRGLQLLFYSVGIGQISSEVPQNLSASRPQDRQFILSSKKLLLSDSGFYLCAWSGDRAYEKLFFGSGTQLSVL.

Note on this clone: The observed sequence ends 3 residues before the CDR3 terminus, with the missing tail filled in from the germline J gene. V is TRBV5-1 and J is TRBJ1-1; a weak D match, TRBD1 (5 bases). V was clipped by 5 bases and J by 1 base, with 15 bases between them. The germline gives CDR1 SGHRS, CDR2 YFSETQ. CDR3 length: 15 residues. The sequenced CDR3 bases are TGCGCCAGCAGGGACATTGGTGGCAAGAACACTGAA. Protein product: CASRDIGGKNTE. In full, the CDR3 reads CASRDIGGKNTEAFF. Together with reference TRBV5-1 and TRBJ1-1, the CDR3 gives the full variable domain: KAGVTQTPRYLIKTRGQQVTLSCSPISGHRSVSWYQQTPGQGLQFLFEYFSETQRNKGNFPGRFSGRQFSNSRSEMNVSTLELGDSALYLCASRDIGGKNTEAFFGQGTRLTVV.

A note on this clone: The CDR3 extends 3 residues past the end of the read, so its final part is completed from the germline J gene. J is TRBJ1-2 and V is TRBV18; maybe TRBD1 (5 bases). The CDR3 length is 16 residues. Germline lookup yields CDR1 KGHSH and CDR2 LQKENI. The covered CDR3 bases are TGTGCCAGCTCACAGTCCCTCGCTAGCGGGACCAATGAC. It codes for CASSQSLASGTND. The full CDR3 is CASSQSLASGTNDYTF.

Regarding this clone: The CDR3 end is not reached by the read, which stops 3 residues before it; the germline J gene fills it in. This chain connects TRBV18 to TRBJ1-1; TRBD1 is a possible D gene (5 bases). Germline V gene lookup returns CDR1 KGHSH and CDR2 LQKENI. Trimming left V 6 bases short and J 0 bases short, with 17 bases between. This CDR3 has 16 residues. The DNA read from the CDR3 is TGTGCCAGCTCTCTTCGGGCCCGAGGGGTGAACACTGAA. Protein: CASSLRARGVNTE. The full CDR3 protein is CASSLRARGVNTEAFF.

A note on this clone: The read is 3 residues too short to cover the CDR3 end, so that end is filled in from the germline J gene. This rearrangement joins TRBV19 to TRBJ2-4, with D possibly matching TRBD1 (6 bases). CDR3 length: 12 residues. Germline values: CDR1 LNHDA, CDR2 SQIVND (reference sequence). CDR3 loop: CASRQGYYGQYF. The sequenced CDR3 bases are TGTGCCAGTAGGCAGGGGTACTATGGT.

Comment on this clone: The read ends 3 residues shy of where the CDR3 ends; the end is completed using the germline J gene. The gene calls are TRBV7-9 and TRBJ2-4; TRBD1 matches at 9 bases. The length of the CDR3 is 13 residues. From germline, CDR1 is SEHNR and CDR2 FQNEAQ (reference sequence). CDR3 sequence: CASSLGDRDGQYF. The DNA read from the CDR3 is TGTGCCAGCAGCCTTGGGGACAGGGATGGT.

On this clone itself: The CDR3 end is not reached by the read, which stops 3 residues before it; the germline J gene fills it in. J is TRBJ2-5 and V is TRBV10-3; 15 nucleotides align to TRBD2. CDR1 and CDR2 from the germline V gene are ENHRY and SYGVKD. The V gene end was trimmed by 7 bases and the J gene end by 1 base; junction bases not matched to a gene: 4. The CDR3 spans 16 residues. The CDR3 sequence is CAITSGLAGGQETQYF. The CDR3 DNA, read in part, is TGTGCCATCACCTCGGGACTAGCGGGAGGCCAAGAGACC.

Remarks on this clone: Read coverage stops 3 residues before the CDR3 terminus; the germline J gene supplies the remainder. V is TRBV5-1 and J is TRBJ2-2; 7 nucleotides match TRBD2. The trim removed 0 bases at V and 4 bases at J, leaving 6 bases unmatched. Germline V gene lookup returns CDR1 SGHRS and CDR2 YFSETQ. CDR3 length: 16 amino acids. The sequenced part of the CDR3 DNA is TGCGCCAGCAGCTTGGGCCCTAGCGGCCCCACCGGGGAG. This sequence encodes CASSLGPSGPTGE. In full, the CDR3 is CASSLGPSGPTGELFF.

Concerning this clone itself: The DNA ends 3 residues before the CDR3 does, and the rest of the CDR3 is filled in from the germline J gene. The same CDR3 arises from other DNA sequences in this sample as well. This chain uses TRBV19 with TRBJ1-3, with 8 nucleotides matching TRBD1. This CDR3 has 17 amino acids. Germline CDR1 LNHDA, CDR2 SQIVND (reference sequence). V was pared by 6 bases and J by 0 bases, with 10 bases of the junction left unmatched. The CDR3 sequence: CASRGRDRFFSGNTIYF. CDR3 DNA (partial): TGTGCCAGTAGAGGCCGGGACAGGTTTTTCTCTGGAAACACC.

The CDR3: CASQGYLVSYEQYF. Incomplete CDR3 DNA: TGTGCCAGCCAGGGGTATTTGGTATCCTACGAG. V gene TRBV2 combines with J gene TRBJ2-7; D possibly corresponds to TRBD1 (6 bases). The read ends 3 residues shy of where the CDR3 ends; the end is completed using the germline J gene. The CDR3 runs 14 residues. CDR1 and CDR2 (germline): SNHLY, FYNNEI. Trimming pared 8 bases from V and 1 base from J, leaving 15 bases between.

On this clone itself: The sequenced fragment ends 3 residues before the CDR3 boundary, so the rest is inferred from the germline J gene. The gene calls are TRBV19 and TRBJ1-5; D might be TRBD1 (5 bases). The CDR3 runs 14 residues. Germline V lookup: CDR1 LNHDA, CDR2 SQIVND (reference sequence). Between the trimmed V and J ends, which lost 6 bases and 4 bases, there was a span of 13 bases. CDR3 in amino acids: CASRGLGRNQPQHF. The sequenced CDR3 bases are TGTGCCAGTAGGGGACTGGGGAGGAATCAGCCC. The full variable domain, completed using reference TRBV19 and TRBJ1-5, is DGGITQSPKYLFRKEGQNVTLSCEQNLNHDAMYWYRQDPGQGLRLIYYSQIVNDFQKGDIAEGYSVSREKKESFPLTVTSAQKNPTAFYLCASRGLGRNQPQHFGDGTRLSIL.